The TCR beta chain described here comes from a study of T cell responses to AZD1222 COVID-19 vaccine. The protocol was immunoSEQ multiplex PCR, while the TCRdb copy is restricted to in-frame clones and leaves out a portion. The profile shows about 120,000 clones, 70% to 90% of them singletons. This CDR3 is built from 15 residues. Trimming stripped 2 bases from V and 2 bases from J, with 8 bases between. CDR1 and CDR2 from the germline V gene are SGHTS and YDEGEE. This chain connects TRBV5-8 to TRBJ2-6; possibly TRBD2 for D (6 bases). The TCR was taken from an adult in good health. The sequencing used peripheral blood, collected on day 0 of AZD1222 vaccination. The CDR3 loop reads CASSFGGTGANVLTF. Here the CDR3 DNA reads TGTGCCAGCAGCTTCGGGGGAACTGGGGCCAACGTCCTGACTTTC. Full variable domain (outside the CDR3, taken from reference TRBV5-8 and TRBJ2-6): EAGVTQSPTHLIKTRGQQATLRCSPISGHTSVYWYQQALGLGLQFLLWYDEGEERNRGNFPPRFSGRQFPNYSSELNVNALELEDSALYLCASSFGGTGANVLTFGAGSRLTVL.